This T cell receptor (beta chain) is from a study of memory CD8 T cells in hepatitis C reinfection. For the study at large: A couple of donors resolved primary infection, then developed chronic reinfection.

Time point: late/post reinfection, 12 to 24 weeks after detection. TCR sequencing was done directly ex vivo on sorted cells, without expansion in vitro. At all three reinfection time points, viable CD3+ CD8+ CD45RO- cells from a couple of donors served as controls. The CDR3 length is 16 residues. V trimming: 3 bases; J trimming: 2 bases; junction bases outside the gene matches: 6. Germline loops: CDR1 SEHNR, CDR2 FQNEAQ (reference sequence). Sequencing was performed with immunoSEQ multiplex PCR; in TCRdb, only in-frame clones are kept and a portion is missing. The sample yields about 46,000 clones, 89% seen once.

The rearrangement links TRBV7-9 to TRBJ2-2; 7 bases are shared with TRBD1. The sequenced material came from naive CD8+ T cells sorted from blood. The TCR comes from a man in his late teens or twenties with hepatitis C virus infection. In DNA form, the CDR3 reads TGTGCCAGCAGCTTTATTGGGACAGTAAACACCGGGGAGCTGTTTTTT. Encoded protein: CASSFIGTVNTGELFF.